The 8 T cell receptor beta chains reported below all come from one sample, sequenced in a study of technical replicates of blood from a few donors. Libraries were prepared by immunoSEQ multiplex PCR; TCRdb keeps only in-frame clonotypes and omits some of them. The top ten hold approximately 3.9% of the sample, which has 55,000 to 65,000 clones, 93% seen once. Sequenced material: PBMCs. Receptors were obtained from a human donor in good health. Some clones in this sample may be carry-over from other donors' samples.

Only a few counts were recorded for this clone. This chain joins TRBV4-2 and TRBJ2-2, with D hard to call. Per germline, CDR1 LGHNA and CDR2 YNFKEQ. V dropped 0 bases and J dropped 6 bases, with 11 bases sitting between them. The CDR3 consists of 15 residues. CDR3 residues: CASSQEIGEPGELFF. The CDR3 DNA reads as TGTGCCAGCAGCCAAGAGATCGGAGAACCCGGGGAGCTGTTTTTT.

The chain joins TRBV4-2 to TRBJ2-5; no definite D call. The germline gives CDR1 LGHNA, CDR2 YNFKEQ. This CDR3 contains 13 residues. V was shortened by 5 bases and J by 4 bases, with 11 bases between the two germline ends. The CDR3 DNA is TGTGCCAGCAGCGCGCGAGATGGAGAGACCCAGTACTTC. This gives the protein CASSARDGETQYF.

This rearrangement joins TRBV6-1 to TRBJ1-4, with D tentatively TRBD1 (6 bases). In germline, CDR1 is MNHNS, CDR2 SASEGT. The CDR3 sequence is 13 residues long. V dropped 10 bases and J dropped 4 bases, with 13 bases sitting between them. The CDR3 DNA reads TGTGCCACCACAAGACAGGTTAATGAAAAACTGTTTTTT. This gives the protein CATTRQVNEKLFF.

This chain uses TRBV6-6 with TRBJ1-2; D gene uncertain. The CDR3 is 13 amino acids. V lost 6 bases and J 4 bases, leaving 12 bases between the germline ends. CDR1 and CDR2 (germline): MNHNY, SVGAGI (reference sequence). In DNA form, the CDR3 reads TGTGCCAGCAGCCCCGGTTACCGCTATGGCTACACCTTC. It encodes CASSPGYRYGYTF.

The J gene is TRBJ2-1, the V gene TRBV4-1; no clear D. Germline values: CDR1 MGHRA, CDR2 YSYEKL. The CDR3 runs to 15 residues. V dropped 3 bases and J dropped 0 bases, with 9 bases sitting between them. This CDR3 reads CASSHPVSSYNEQFF. The CDR3 nucleotides are TGCGCCAGCAGCCACCCGGTGAGCTCCTACAATGAGCAGTTCTTC.

This chain joins TRBV29-1 and TRBJ1-1; maybe TRBD1 (5 bases). V was trimmed by 8 bases and J by 1 base, leaving 17 bases between them. Germline V CDR1 and CDR2: SQVTM, ANQGSEA. This CDR3 comprises 14 residues. CDR3 sequence reads: CSSRPPGWNTEAFF. The CDR3 region has the DNA TGCAGCTCTCGTCCTCCAGGGTGGAACACTGAAGCTTTCTTT.

V gene TRBV25-1 combines with J gene TRBJ1-1; D is perhaps TRBD1 (6 bases). Trimming pared 8 bases from V and 8 bases from J, leaving 12 bases between. The germline CDR1 and CDR2 sequences are MGHDK and SYGVNS. This CDR3 contains 11 residues. The CDR3 spells CASEKDREAFF. CDR3 nucleotides: TGTGCCAGCGAGAAGGACAGAGAAGCTTTCTTT.

The chain recombines TRBV10-3 with TRBJ1-2, with 12 bases that match TRBD1. Germline V gene lookup returns CDR1 ENHRY and CDR2 SYGVKD. The J segment lost 4 bases and the V segment lost 10 bases, leaving 13 bases of the junction unmatched. This CDR3 region has 16 residues. The CDR3 loop is CATSRDRGLDSYGYTF. CDR3 coding DNA: TGTGCCACCTCCCGGGACAGGGGGCTAGATAGCTATGGCTACACCTTC.